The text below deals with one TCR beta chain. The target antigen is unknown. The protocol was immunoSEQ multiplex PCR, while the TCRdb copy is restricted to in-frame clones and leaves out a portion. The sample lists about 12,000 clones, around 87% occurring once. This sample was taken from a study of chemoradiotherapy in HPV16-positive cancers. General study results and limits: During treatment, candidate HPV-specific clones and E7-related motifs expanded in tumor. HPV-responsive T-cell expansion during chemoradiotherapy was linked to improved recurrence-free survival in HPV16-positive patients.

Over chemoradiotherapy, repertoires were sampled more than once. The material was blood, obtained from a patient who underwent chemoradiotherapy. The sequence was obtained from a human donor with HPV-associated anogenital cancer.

DNA for the CDR3: TGTGCCAGCAGCGTTACCGGGACTAATGAAAAACTGTTTTTT. Translating gives CASSVTGTNEKLFF. V is TRBV9 and J is TRBJ1-4; D uncertain. V dropped 2 bases and J dropped 2 bases, with 7 bases sitting between them. This CDR3 has 14 residues. The germline V gene has CDR1 SGDLS and CDR2 YYNGEE.